One T cell receptor beta chain is described in this entry. These data come from a study of cytomegalovirus exposure and HLA in healthy donors. The method was immunoSEQ multiplex PCR; TCRdb's version includes in-frame clones alone and lacks a portion of them. The sample has about 160,000 clones, about 85% seen once; the top ten hold around 2.4%. Germline-derived CDR1 and CDR2 are MNHNY and SVGAGI (reference sequence). The junction had 6 bases not matched to a gene; V was cut back by 7 bases and J by 3 bases. CDR3 length: 15 residues. This chain links TRBV6-6 with TRBJ2-3; 11 bases map to TRBD2. Source material: PBMCs. This receptor was identified in a man younger than 45 in good health and CMV-seropositive. The CDR3: CASTYLAGGTDTQYF. Here the CDR3 DNA reads TGTGCCAGCACCTATCTAGCGGGGGGTACAGATACGCAGTATTTT.